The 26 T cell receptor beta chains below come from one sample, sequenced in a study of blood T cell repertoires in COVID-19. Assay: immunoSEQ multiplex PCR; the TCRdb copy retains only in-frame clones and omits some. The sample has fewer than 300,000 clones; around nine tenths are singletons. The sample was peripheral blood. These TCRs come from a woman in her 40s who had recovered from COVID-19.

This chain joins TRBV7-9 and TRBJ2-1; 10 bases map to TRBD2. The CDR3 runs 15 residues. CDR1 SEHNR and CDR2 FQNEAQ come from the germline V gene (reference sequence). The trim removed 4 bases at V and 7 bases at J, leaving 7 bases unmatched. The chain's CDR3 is CASSSAGGPRNEQFF. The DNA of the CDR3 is TGTGCCAGCAGCTCAGCGGGAGGGCCGAGAAATGAGCAGTTCTTC.

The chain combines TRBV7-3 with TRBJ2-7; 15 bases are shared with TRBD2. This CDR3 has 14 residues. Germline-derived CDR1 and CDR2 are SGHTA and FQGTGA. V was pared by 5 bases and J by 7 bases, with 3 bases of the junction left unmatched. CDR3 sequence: CASSRGTSGGEQYF. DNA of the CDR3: TGTGCCAGCAGCCGAGGGACTAGCGGGGGGGAGCAGTACTTC.

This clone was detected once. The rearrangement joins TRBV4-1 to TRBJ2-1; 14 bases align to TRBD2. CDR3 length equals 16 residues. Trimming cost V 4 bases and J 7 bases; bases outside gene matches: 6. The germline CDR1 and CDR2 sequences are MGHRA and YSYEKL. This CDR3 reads CASSPMGLAGVNEQFF. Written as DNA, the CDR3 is TGCGCCAGCAGCCCGATGGGACTAGCGGGAGTAAATGAGCAGTTCTTC.

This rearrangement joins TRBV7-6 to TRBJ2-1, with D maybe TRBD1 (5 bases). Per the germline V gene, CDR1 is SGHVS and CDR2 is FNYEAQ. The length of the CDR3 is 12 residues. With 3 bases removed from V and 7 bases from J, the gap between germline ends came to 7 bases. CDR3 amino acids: CASSFGANEQFF. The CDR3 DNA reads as TGTGCCAGCAGCTTTGGGGCGAATGAGCAGTTCTTC.

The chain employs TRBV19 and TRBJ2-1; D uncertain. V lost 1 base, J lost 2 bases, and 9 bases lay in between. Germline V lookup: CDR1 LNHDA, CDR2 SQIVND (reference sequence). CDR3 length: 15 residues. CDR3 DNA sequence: TGTGCCAGTAGTATAGGGCTCGGAGCCTACAATGAGCAGTTCTTC. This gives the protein CASSIGLGAYNEQFF.

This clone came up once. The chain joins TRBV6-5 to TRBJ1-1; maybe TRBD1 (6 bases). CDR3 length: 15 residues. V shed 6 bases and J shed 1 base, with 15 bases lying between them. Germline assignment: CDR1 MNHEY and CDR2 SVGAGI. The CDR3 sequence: CASSGTPPSNTEAFF. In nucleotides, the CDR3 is TGTGCCAGCAGCGGGACACCACCTTCGAACACTGAAGCTTTCTTT.

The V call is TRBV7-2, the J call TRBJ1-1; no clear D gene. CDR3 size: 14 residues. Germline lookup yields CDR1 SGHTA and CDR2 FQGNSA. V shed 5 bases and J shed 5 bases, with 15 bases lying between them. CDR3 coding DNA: TGTGCCAGCAGCCCCGGACTCCCGGGGACTGAAGCTTTCTTT. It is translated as CASSPGLPGTEAFF.

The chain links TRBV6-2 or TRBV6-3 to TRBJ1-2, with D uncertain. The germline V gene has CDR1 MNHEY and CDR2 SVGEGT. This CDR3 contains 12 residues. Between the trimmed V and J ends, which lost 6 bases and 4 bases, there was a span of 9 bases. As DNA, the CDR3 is TGTGCCAGCAGCCCCGGGATCTATGGCTACACCTTC. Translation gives CASSPGIYGYTF.

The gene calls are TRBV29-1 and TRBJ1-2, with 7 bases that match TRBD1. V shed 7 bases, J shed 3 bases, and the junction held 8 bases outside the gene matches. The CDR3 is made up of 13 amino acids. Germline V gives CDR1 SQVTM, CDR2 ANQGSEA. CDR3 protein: CSGQGSDDYGYTF. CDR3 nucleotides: TGCAGCGGACAGGGCTCGGACGACTATGGCTACACCTTC.

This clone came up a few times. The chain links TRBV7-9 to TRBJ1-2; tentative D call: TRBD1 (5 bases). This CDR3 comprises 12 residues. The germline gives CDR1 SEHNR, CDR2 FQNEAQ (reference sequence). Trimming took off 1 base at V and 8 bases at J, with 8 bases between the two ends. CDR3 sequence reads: CASSLDTGGYTF. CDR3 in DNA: TGTGCCAGCAGCTTAGATACAGGAGGCTACACCTTC.

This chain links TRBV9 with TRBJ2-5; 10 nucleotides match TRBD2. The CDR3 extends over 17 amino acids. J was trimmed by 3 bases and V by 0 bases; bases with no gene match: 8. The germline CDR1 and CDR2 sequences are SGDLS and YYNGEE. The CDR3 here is CASSVGGRLAGEETQYF. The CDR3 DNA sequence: TGTGCCAGCAGCGTAGGGGGGCGGCTAGCGGGAGAAGAGACCCAGTACTTC.

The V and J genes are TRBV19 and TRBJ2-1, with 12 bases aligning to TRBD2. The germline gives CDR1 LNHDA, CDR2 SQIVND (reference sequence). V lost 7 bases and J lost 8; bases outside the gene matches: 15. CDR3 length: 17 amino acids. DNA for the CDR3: TGTGCCAGTACCCCCACCCGTACTAGCGGGAGGTACGATGAGCAGTTCTTC. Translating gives CASTPTRTSGRYDEQFF. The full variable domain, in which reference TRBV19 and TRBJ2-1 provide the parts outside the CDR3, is DGGITQSPKYLFRKEGQNVTLSCEQNLNHDAMYWYRQDPGQGLRLIYYSQIVNDFQKGDIAEGYSVSREKKESFPLTVTSAQKNPTAFYLCASTPTRTSGRYDEQFFGPGTRLTVL.

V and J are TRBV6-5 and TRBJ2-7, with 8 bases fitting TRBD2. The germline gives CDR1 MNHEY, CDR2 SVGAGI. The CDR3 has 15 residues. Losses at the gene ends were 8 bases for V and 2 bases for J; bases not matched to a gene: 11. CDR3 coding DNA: TGTGCCAGCCAAGTGGGGGTAGCGGGGACCTACGAGCAGTACTTC. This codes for CASQVGVAGTYEQYF.

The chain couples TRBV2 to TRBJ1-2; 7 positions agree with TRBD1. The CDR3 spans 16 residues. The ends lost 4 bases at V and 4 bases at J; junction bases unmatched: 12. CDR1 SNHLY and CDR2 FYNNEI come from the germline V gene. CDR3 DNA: TGTGCCAGCAGTGGGAACAGGGGCGGTCCGGTCTATGGCTACACCTTC. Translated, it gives CASSGNRGGPVYGYTF.

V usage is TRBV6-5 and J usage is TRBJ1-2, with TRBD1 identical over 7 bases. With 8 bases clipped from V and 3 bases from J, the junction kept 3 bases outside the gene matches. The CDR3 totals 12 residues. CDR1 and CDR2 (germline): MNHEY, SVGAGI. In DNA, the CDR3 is TGTGCCAGCCAAGACAGGGACTATGGCTACACCTTC. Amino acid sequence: CASQDRDYGYTF.

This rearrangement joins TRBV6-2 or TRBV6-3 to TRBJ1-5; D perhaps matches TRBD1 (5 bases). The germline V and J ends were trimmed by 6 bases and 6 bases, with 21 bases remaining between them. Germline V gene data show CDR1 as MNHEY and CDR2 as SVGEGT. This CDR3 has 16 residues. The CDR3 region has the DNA TGTGCCAGCAGCCCCCCCGGGGGTCCCCGGGGTCAGCCCCAGCATTTT. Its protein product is CASSPPGGPRGQPQHF.

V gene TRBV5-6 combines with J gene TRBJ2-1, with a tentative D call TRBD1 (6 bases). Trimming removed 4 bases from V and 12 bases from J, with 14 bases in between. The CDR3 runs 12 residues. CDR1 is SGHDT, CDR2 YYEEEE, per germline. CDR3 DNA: TGTGCCAGCAGCGGGTACAGGGCAGGGCAGTTCTTC. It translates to CASSGYRAGQFF.

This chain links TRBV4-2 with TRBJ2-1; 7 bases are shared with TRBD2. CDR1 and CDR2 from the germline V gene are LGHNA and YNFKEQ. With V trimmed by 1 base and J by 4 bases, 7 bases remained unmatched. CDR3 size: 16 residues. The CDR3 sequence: CASSQGGGREYNEQFF. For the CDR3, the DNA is TGTGCCAGCAGCCAAGGGGGTGGGCGGGAGTACAATGAGCAGTTCTTC.

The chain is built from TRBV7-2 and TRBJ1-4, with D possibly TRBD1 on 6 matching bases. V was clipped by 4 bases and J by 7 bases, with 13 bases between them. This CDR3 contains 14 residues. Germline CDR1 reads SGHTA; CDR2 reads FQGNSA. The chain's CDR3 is CASSSDRRSEKLFF. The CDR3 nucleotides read TGTGCCAGCAGCTCCGACAGGCGGAGTGAAAAACTGTTTTTT.

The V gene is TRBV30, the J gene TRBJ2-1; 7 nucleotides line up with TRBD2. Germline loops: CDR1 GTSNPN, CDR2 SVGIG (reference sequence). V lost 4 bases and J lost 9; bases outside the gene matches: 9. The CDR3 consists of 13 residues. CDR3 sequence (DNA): TGTGCCTGGAACCGGCGGGAGTTTGGTGAGCAGTTCTTC. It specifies CAWNRREFGEQFF.

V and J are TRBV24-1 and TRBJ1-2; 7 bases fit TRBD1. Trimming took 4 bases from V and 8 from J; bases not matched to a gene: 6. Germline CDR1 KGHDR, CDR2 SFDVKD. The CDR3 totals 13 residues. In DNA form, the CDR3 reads TGTGCCACCAGTGACCGGGACAGCAGGGGCTACACCTTC. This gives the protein CATSDRDSRGYTF.

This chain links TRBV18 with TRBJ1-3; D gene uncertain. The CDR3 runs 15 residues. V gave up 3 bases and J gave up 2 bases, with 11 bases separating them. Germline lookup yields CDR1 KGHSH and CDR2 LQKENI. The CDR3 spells CASSPFQEAGNTIYF. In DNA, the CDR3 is TGTGCCAGCTCACCGTTCCAGGAGGCTGGAAACACCATATATTTT.

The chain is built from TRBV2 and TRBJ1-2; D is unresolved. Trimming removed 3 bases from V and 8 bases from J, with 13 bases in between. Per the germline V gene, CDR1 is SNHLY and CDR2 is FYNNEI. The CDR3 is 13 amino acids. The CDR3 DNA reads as TGTGCCAGCAGTGAGTCTGCGCCGGGGGGCTACACCTTC. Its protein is CASSESAPGGYTF.

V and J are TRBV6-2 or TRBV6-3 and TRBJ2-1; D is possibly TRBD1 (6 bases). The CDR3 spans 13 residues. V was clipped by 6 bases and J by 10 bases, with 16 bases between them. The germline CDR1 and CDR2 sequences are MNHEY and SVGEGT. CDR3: CASSHIQGGEQFF. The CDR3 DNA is TGTGCCAGCAGCCATATACAGGGTGGCGAGCAGTTCTTC.

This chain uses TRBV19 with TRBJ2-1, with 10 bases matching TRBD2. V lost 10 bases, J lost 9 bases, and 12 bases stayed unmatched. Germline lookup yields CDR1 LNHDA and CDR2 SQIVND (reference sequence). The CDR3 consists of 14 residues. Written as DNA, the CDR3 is TGTGCCACCGCCAGCGGGAGGGATGGGGGTGAGCAGTTCTTC. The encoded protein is CATASGRDGGEQFF.

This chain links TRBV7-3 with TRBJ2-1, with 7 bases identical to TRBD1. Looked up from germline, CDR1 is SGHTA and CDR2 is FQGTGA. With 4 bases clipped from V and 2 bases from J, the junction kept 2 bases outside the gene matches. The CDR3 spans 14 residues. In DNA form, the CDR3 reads TGTGCCAGCAGCTCGACAGGGCCCTACAATGAGCAGTTCTTC. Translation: CASSSTGPYNEQFF.